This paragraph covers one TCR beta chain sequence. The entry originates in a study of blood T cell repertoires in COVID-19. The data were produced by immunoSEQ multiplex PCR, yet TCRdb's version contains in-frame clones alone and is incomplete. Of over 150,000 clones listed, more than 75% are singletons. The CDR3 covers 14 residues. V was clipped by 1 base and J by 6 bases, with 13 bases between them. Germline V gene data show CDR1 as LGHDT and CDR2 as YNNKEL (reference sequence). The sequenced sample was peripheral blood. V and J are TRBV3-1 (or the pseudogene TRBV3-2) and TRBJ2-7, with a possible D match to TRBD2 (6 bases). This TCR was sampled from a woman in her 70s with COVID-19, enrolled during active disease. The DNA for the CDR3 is TGTGCCAGCAGCCAAGGGGTCGCGGGGCGCGAGCAGTACTTC. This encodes CASSQGVAGREQYF.